There are a few counts of the clone carrying this T cell receptor beta chain. Measured with immunoSEQ multiplex PCR; TCRdb has only the in-frame clones, and not every one. The data contain some 11,000 clones, about 81% of them seen just once; the ten biggest clones take up about 11%. This entry comes from a study of sequential checkpoint blockade in melanoma. Across the study: After both sequences, patients received maintenance nivolumab.

This CDR3 has 13 residues. From germline, CDR1 is LNHDA and CDR2 SQIVND (reference sequence). The junction had 4 bases not matched to a gene; V was cut back by 6 bases and J by 2 bases. Regarding treatment: randomized to nivolumab then ipilimumab (arm A) or the reverse (arm B). DNA-damaging chemotherapy had not been given to any patient beforehand. Sorted cells were live CD3+CD8+, lacking CD19 and CD56, from PBMCs. The clonotype originates from a human donor with melanoma. The V call is TRBV19, the J call TRBJ2-7; 7 nucleotides line up with TRBD1. The specimen was CD8+ T cells sorted from blood (inferred from file names), collected from a patient given nivolumab and ipilimumab in sequence. CDR3 nucleotides: TGTGCCAGTAGCCGGGACAGTGCCTACGAGCAGTACTTC. This codes for CASSRDSAYEQYF.